These 27 T cell receptor beta chains were sequenced from one sample in a study of post-analysis software for immune sequencing data. General study results and limits: About 5 TRBV segments appeared more often in patients than in controls, and TRBV5-6, TRBV5-1 and TRBV20-1 were among these.

These receptors lack a known antigen. TCR beta cDNA libraries had unique molecular identifiers. TCRdb re-derived calls from the PCR reads in MiXCR, one entry per CDR3 protein. This table holds about 540,000 distinct CDR3 sequences, around 36% found once. The source material was blood. These receptors all stem from a girl aged 2 to 17 with multiple sclerosis.

This clonotype was observed a handful of times. The chain carries TRBV25-1 and TRBJ2-1; possible D gene TRBD2, 6 bases. CDR1 MGHDK and CDR2 SYGVNS come from the germline V gene. V lost 3 bases and J lost 0, with 6 bases in between. This CDR3 comprises 14 residues. The CDR3: CASSEEGSYNEQFF. The CDR3 DNA reads as TGTGCCAGCAGTGAGGAGGGCTCCTACAATGAGCAGTTCTTC.

This chain connects TRBV5-1 to TRBJ2-7; 8 bases line up with TRBD1. V lost 4 bases and J lost 8; bases outside the gene matches: 14. The CDR3 runs 15 residues. Germline loops: CDR1 SGHRS, CDR2 YFSETQ. CDR3 in DNA: TGCGCCAGCAGCGGGGAGACAGGGGCCTCTTCCAAGCAGTACTTC. Amino acid sequence: CASSGETGASSKQYF.

The chain couples TRBV20-1 to TRBJ2-2; no definite D call. This CDR3 region has 13 residues. In germline, CDR1 is DFQATT, CDR2 SNEGSKA (reference sequence). Trimming shortened V by 6 bases and J by 0 bases, and 8 bases separated the two germline ends. The chain's CDR3 is CSASVTNTGELFF. The CDR3, as DNA: TGCAGTGCCTCCGTTACGAACACCGGGGAGCTGTTTTTT.

Details on this clonotype: A junction end diverges from the germline sequence, so it may reflect a read error. The chain recombines TRBV5-1 with TRBJ2-7, with D possibly TRBD1 on 6 matching bases. The J call is in doubt because the DNA end fits TRBJ2-5 better. This CDR3 has 14 residues. The V gene's germline CDR1 is SGHRS and CDR2 YFSETQ. CDR3 sequence reads: CTSSLGASGETQYF. CDR3 DNA sequence: TGCACCAGCAGCTTGGGGGCCTCGGGAGAGACCCAGTACTTC.

The table lists this clonotype with a few counts. The J gene is TRBJ2-3, the V gene TRBV20-1; D uncertain. The CDR3 extends over 16 amino acids. Germline V gene data show CDR1 as DFQATT and CDR2 as SNEGSKA (reference sequence). V was shortened by 1 base and J by 0 bases, with 14 bases between the two germline ends. The CDR3 sequence: CSARALTRPSTDTQYF. CDR3 coding DNA: TGCAGTGCTAGAGCTTTGACTCGCCCTAGCACAGATACGCAGTATTTT.

The chain links TRBV20-1 to TRBJ2-7, with TRBD2 identical over 14 bases. Trimming cost V 5 bases and J 4 bases; bases outside gene matches: 13. Germline CDR1 is DFQATT and CDR2 is SNEGSKA (reference sequence). This CDR3 has 17 residues. This CDR3 is CSAWGTSGGRGSYEQYF. In DNA, the CDR3 is TGCAGTGCTTGGGGGACTAGCGGGGGCAGAGGGTCATACGAGCAGTACTTC.

V is TRBV28 and J is TRBJ2-7; TRBD1 might be the D (6 bases). The CDR3 contains 14 residues. Germline V gene sequence: CDR1 MDHEN, CDR2 SYDVKM. Trimming left V 3 bases short and J 3 bases short, with 12 bases between. CDR3 amino acids: CASSFAGTIYEQYF. The CDR3 bases are TGTGCCAGCAGTTTTGCTGGGACAATCTACGAGCAGTACTTC.

The V and J genes are TRBV27 and TRBJ1-2; D possibly corresponds to TRBD1 (6 bases). Germline lookup yields CDR1 MNHEY and CDR2 SMNVEV (reference sequence). The CDR3 consists of 17 residues. Deletions cut 3 bases from V and 2 bases from J, with 19 bases between. The CDR3 protein is CASSFRQGSFLNYGYTF. In nucleotides, the CDR3 is TGTGCCAGCAGTTTTCGGCAGGGGTCCTTCCTAAACTATGGCTACACCTTC.

In DNA form, the CDR3 reads TGTGCCAGCAGTCTAGCCACTTCCATGAACACTGAAGCTTTCTTT. Translating gives CASSLATSMNTEAFF. The chain has TRBV28 and TRBJ1-1; D is uncertain. The CDR3 loop spans 15 amino acids. Germline CDR1 and CDR2: MDHEN and SYDVKM. With 5 bases removed from V and 0 bases from J, the gap between germline ends came to 13 bases.

The chain links TRBV10-3 to TRBJ1-2, with no clear D. V was shortened by 3 bases and J by 6 bases, with 11 bases between the two germline ends. Germline-derived CDR1 and CDR2 are ENHRY and SYGVKD. The CDR3 runs to 13 residues. The CDR3 sequence is CAISDLVNDGYTF. The CDR3 coding sequence is TGTGCCATCAGTGACCTCGTAAATGATGGCTACACCTTC.

This clonotype was recorded at least ten times. The V gene is TRBV27, the J gene TRBJ2-3, with a tentative D call TRBD1 (5 bases). CDR3 length: 14 amino acids. The germline CDR1 and CDR2 sequences are MNHEY and SMNVEV (reference sequence). Trimming removed 7 bases from V and 2 bases from J, with 13 bases in between. The CDR3 protein is CASTSNGHTDTQYF. The CDR3 DNA follows: TGTGCCAGCACCTCGAACGGACACACAGATACGCAGTATTTT.

The chain is built from TRBV28 and TRBJ2-5; 8 bases are a match to TRBD1. Germline CDR1 MDHEN, CDR2 SYDVKM. V was pared by 3 bases and J by 5 bases, with 11 bases of the junction left unmatched. This CDR3 has 16 amino acids. In nucleotides, the CDR3 is TGTGCCAGCAGTTTCCCGGACAGGGATGTTCGGGAGACCCAGTACTTC. Translated: CASSFPDRDVRETQYF.

In nucleotides, the CDR3 is TGCGCCAGCAGGCCTAACCGGGACCCTAAAAAAGATGAGCAGTACTTC. Its translation: CASRPNRDPKKDEQYF. The chain uses TRBV5-1 and TRBJ2-5; D may correspond to TRBD1 or TRBD2 (5 bases each). The CDR3 has 16 residues. The V gene lost 5 bases and the J gene lost 11 bases, with 28 bases spanning the gap. Looked up from germline, CDR1 is SGHRS and CDR2 is YFSETQ. Looking up the rest from reference TRBV5-1 and TRBJ2-5 gives the full variable domain: KAGVTQTPRYLIKTRGQQVTLSCSPISGHRSVSWYQQTPGQGLQFLFEYFSETQRNKGNFPGRFSGRQFSNSRSEMNVSTLELGDSALYLCASRPNRDPKKDEQYFGPGTRLLVL.

This clonotype appeared a few times. The CDR3 reads CAISESEMTSSATRRRGETQYF. The CDR3 nucleotides are TGTGCCATCAGTGAGTCGGAAATGACTAGCTCGGCGACACGGCGGCGGGGGGAGACCCAGTACTTC. This chain joins TRBV10-3 and TRBJ2-5, with 7 bases matching TRBD2. CDR1 and CDR2 from the germline V gene are ENHRY and SYGVKD. The ends lost 0 bases at V and 5 bases at J; junction bases unmatched: 27. There are 22 residues in the CDR3.

This rearrangement joins TRBV9 to TRBJ2-4; D is unresolved. The CDR3 runs to 17 residues. Trimming removed 3 bases at V and 0 bases at J, with 16 bases between. Germline V gene data show CDR1 as SGDLS and CDR2 as YYNGEE. CDR3: CASSASSPVGAKNIQYF. The CDR3 coding sequence is TGTGCCAGCAGCGCTTCGAGTCCCGTTGGAGCCAAAAACATTCAGTACTTC.

This clonotype was seen more than once but under ten times. The V call is TRBV12-3 or TRBV12-4, the J call TRBJ2-3; 14 bases are shared with TRBD2. The CDR3 has 16 residues. V was pared by 6 bases and J by 6 bases, with 8 bases of the junction left unmatched. The CDR3 region is CASSQGTSGGRDTQYF. The CDR3 DNA sequence: TGTGCCAGCAGCCAAGGGACTAGCGGGGGCCGGGATACGCAGTATTTT.

This clonotype was detected a few times. The chain links TRBV29-1 to TRBJ2-2, with a weak D call TRBD1 (6 bases). Germline V CDR1 and CDR2: SQVTM, ANQGSEA. V dropped 0 bases and J dropped 1 base, with 9 bases sitting between them. The CDR3 has 15 amino acids. The CDR3 DNA reads as TGCAGCGTTGAAGAAGGACAGCTGAACACCGGGGAGCTGTTTTTT. This translates into CSVEEGQLNTGELFF.

The sample holds one count of this clonotype. This chain joins TRBV6-5 and TRBJ1-6; D is possibly TRBD1 (6 bases). Trimming removed 2 bases from V and 4 bases from J, with 9 bases in between. Germline-derived CDR1 and CDR2 are MNHEY and SVGAGI. The CDR3 totals 15 residues. The CDR3 here is CASSYGQLYNSPLHF. The CDR3, as DNA: TGTGCCAGCAGTTACGGACAGCTGTATAATTCACCCCTCCACTTT.

With respect to this clonotype: One end of the junction is discordant with germline, which a read error may explain. The chain uses TRBV6-5 and TRBJ2-1, with D perhaps given as TRBD1 or TRBD2 (6 bases each). The better agreement between TRBJ2-7 and the DNA end casts doubt on the J call. The CDR3 is 14 amino acids. The germline V gene has CDR1 MNHEY and CDR2 SVGAGI. The CDR3 coding sequence is TGTGCCGGCAGCGTCGAGGGGGGTTACAATGAGCAGTACTTC. Protein product: CAGSVEGGYNEQYF.

This sequence joins TRBV13 and TRBJ2-2, with D perhaps matching TRBD1 (6 bases). Trimming left V 5 bases short and J 0 bases short, with 13 bases between. Germline-derived CDR1 and CDR2 are PRHDT and FYEKMQ (reference sequence). This CDR3 is 16 amino acids long. The CDR3 here is CASSTHRETNTGELFF. CDR3 nucleotides: TGTGCCAGCAGCACTCACAGGGAAACGAACACCGGGGAGCTGTTTTTT.

The chain is built from TRBV7-6 and TRBJ1-5; possibly TRBD1 for D (6 bases). The CDR3 contains 15 residues. V was trimmed by 5 bases and J by 2 bases, leaving 13 bases between them. The germline CDR1 and CDR2 sequences are SGHVS and FNYEAQ. The CDR3 region has the DNA TGTGCCAGCAGCATATTTTCAGGGGGCAATCAGCCCCAGCATTTT. Translated, it gives CASSIFSGGNQPQHF. Variable domain in full (rest from reference TRBV7-6 and TRBJ1-5): GAGVSQSPRYKVTKRGQDVALRCDPISGHVSLYWYRQALGQGPEFLTYFNYEAQQDKSGLPNDRFSAERPEGSISTLTIQRTEQRDSAMYRCASSIFSGGNQPQHFGDGTRLSIL.

The V gene is TRBV11-2, the J gene TRBJ2-1; D possibly corresponds to TRBD1 (7 bases). The CDR3 consists of 15 residues. Per the germline V gene, CDR1 is SGHAT and CDR2 is FQNNGV. V shed 3 bases and J shed 7 bases, with 16 bases lying between them. The CDR3 loop is CASSFGQEGANEQFF. DNA for the CDR3: TGTGCCAGCAGCTTTGGACAGGAGGGGGCGAATGAGCAGTTCTTC.

The count of this clonotype is one. This chain links TRBV2 with TRBJ2-1; 11 positions agree with TRBD2. Trimming cost V 4 bases and J 6 bases; bases outside gene matches: 8. From germline, CDR1 is SNHLY and CDR2 FYNNEI. There are 16 residues in the CDR3. The CDR3 sequence: CASSGLAGGPFNEQFF. CDR3 sequence (DNA): TGTGCCAGCAGTGGATTAGCGGGGGGGCCCTTCAATGAGCAGTTCTTC.

To note about this clonotype: A read error may produce the germline difference seen at one junction end. DNA for the CDR3: TGCAAGCGGCGGGGCAGGGGCGCAGATACGCAGTATTTT. Protein: CKRRGRGADTQYF. The genes are TRBV6-1 and TRBJ2-3, with D perhaps TRBD1 or TRBD2 (6 bases each). The CDR3 has 13 residues. Germline CDR1 reads MNHNS; CDR2 reads SASEGT.

This clonotype was detected only a few times. The chain employs TRBV4-1 and TRBJ1-2; tentative D call: TRBD1 (5 bases). With 3 bases removed from V and 5 bases from J, the gap between germline ends came to 13 bases. The CDR3 is 14 residues long. The germline V gene has CDR1 MGHRA and CDR2 YSYEKL. CDR3 residues: CASSQEDAGYGYTF. The CDR3 region has the DNA TGCGCCAGCAGCCAGGAGGACGCAGGGTATGGCTACACCTTC.

V is TRBV6-1 and J is TRBJ2-5; D perhaps matches TRBD2 (6 bases). Trimming cost V 7 bases and J 7 bases, with 22 bases left between them. This CDR3 is 15 amino acids long. Germline CDR1 MNHNS, CDR2 SASEGT. CDR3 protein: CASTEGLARKGTQYF. The CDR3 coding sequence is TGTGCCAGCACCGAAGGGCTAGCGAGGAAGGGGACCCAGTACTTC.

The J gene is TRBJ2-3, the V gene TRBV20-1; the D gene could be TRBD1 or TRBD2 (6 bases each). There are 12 residues in the CDR3. Germline V CDR1 and CDR2: DFQATT, SNEGSKA (reference sequence). Trimming took 8 bases from V and 2 from J, leaving 11 bases between them. CDR3 sequence reads: CSPRDTTDTQYF. The CDR3 bases are TGCAGTCCGCGGGACACCACAGATACGCAGTATTTT.